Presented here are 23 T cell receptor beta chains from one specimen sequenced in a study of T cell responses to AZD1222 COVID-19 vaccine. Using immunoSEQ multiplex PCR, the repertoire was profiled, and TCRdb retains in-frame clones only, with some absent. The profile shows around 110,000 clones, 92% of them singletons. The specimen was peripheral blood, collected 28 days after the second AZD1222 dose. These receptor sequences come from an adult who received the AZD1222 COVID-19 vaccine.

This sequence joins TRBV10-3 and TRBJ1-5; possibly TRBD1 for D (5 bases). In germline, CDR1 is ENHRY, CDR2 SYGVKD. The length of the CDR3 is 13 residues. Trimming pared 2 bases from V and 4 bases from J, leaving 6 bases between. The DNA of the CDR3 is TGTGCCATCAGTGAGGACAGTAATCAGCCCCAGCATTTT. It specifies CAISEDSNQPQHF.

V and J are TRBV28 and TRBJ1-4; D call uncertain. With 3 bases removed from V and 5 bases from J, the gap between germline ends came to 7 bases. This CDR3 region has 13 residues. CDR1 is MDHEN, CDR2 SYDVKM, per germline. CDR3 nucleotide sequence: TGTGCCAGCAGTTTTTTACCGAATGAAAAACTGTTTTTT. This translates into CASSFLPNEKLFF. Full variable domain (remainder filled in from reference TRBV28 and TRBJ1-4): DVKVTQSSRYLVKRTGEKVFLECVQDMDHENMFWYRQDPGLGLRLIYFSYDVKMKEKGDIPEGYSVSREKKERFSLILESASTNQTSMYLCASSFLPNEKLFFGSGTQLSVL.

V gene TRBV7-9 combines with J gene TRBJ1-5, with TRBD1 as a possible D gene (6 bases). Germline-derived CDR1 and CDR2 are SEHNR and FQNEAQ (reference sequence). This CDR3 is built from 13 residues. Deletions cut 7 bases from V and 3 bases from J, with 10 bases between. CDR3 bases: TGTGCCAGCACCCGGGACAACAATCAGCCCCAGCATTTT. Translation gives CASTRDNNQPQHF.

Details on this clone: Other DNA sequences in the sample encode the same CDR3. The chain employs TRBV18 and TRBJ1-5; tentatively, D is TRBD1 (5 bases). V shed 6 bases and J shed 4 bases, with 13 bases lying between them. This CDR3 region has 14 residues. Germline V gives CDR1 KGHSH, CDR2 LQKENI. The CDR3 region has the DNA TGTGCCAGCTCCCGGGACGGAGGTAATCAGCCCCAGCATTTT. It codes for CASSRDGGNQPQHF.

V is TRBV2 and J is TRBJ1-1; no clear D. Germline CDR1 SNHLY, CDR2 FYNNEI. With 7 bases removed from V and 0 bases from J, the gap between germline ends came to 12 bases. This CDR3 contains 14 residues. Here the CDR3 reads CASTRVGVNTEAFF. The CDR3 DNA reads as TGTGCCAGCACCCGAGTGGGCGTGAACACTGAAGCTTTCTTT.

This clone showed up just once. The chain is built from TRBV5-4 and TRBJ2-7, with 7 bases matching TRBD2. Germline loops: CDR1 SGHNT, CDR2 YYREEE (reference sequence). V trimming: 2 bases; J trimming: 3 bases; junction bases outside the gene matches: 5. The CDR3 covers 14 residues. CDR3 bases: TGTGCCAGCAGCTTATCACTAGCGAACTACGAGCAGTACTTC. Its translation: CASSLSLANYEQYF.

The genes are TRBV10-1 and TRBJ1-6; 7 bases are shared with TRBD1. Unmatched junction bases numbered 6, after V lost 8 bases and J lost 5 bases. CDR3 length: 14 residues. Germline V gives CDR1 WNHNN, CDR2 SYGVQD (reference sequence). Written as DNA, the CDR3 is TGCGCCAGCGTCAAGACAGGGAATAATTCACCCCTCCACTTT. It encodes CASVKTGNNSPLHF.

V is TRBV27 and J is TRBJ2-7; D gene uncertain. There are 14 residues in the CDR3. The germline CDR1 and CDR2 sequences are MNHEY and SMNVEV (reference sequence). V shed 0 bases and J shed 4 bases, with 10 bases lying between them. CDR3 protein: CASSLSHRVYEQYF. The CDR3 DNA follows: TGTGCCAGCAGTTTATCCCATCGGGTTTACGAGCAGTACTTC.

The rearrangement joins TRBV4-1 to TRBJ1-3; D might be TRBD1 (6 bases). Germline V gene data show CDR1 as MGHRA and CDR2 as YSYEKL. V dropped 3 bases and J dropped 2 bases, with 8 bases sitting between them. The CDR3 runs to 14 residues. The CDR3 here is CASSHAGAGNTIYF. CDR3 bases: TGCGCCAGCAGCCATGCAGGGGCTGGAAACACCATATATTTT.

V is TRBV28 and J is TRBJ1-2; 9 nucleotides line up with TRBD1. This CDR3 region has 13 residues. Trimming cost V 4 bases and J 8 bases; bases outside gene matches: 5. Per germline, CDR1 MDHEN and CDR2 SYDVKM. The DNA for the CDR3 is TGTGCCAGCAGTTGGGGACAGGGCGAAGGCTACACCTTC. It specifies CASSWGQGEGYTF.

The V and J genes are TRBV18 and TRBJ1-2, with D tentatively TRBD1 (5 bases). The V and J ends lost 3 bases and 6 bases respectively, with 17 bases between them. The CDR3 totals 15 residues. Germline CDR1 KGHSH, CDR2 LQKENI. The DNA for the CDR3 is TGTGCCAGCTCACCTAGACGGGACGGGGTTCATGGCTACACCTTC. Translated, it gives CASSPRRDGVHGYTF.

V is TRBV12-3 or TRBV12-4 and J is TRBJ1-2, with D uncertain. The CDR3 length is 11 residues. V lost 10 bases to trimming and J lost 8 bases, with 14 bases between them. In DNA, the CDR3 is TGTGCCACCTTAAGTTTGGGGGGCTACACCTTC. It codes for CATLSLGGYTF.

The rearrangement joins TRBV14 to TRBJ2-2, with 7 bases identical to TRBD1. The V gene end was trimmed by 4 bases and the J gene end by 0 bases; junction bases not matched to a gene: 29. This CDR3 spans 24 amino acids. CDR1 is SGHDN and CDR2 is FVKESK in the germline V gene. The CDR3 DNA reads TGTGCCAGCAGCCCGACGCCCACATGGGGGCAGGAGTTCAAGAGGGGGCCGAACACCGGGGAGCTGTTTTTT. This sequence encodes CASSPTPTWGQEFKRGPNTGELFF.

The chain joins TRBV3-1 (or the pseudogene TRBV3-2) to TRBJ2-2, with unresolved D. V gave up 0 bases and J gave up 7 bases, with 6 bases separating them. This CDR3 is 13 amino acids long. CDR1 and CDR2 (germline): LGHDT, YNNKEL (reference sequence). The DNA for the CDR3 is TGTGCCAGCAGCCAAGATCTTAACGGGGAGCTGTTTTTT. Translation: CASSQDLNGELFF.

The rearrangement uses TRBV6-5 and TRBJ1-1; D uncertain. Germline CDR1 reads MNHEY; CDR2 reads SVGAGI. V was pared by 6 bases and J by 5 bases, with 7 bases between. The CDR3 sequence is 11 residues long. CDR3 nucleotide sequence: TGTGCCAGCAGCACTTCAACTGAAGCTTTCTTT. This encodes CASSTSTEAFF.

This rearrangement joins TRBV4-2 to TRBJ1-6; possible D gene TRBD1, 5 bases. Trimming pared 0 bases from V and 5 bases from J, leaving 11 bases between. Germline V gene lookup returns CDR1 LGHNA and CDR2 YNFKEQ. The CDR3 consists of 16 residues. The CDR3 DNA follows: TGTGCCAGCAGCCAAGAGACGGGGGGTGATAATTCACCCCTCCACTTT. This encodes CASSQETGGDNSPLHF.

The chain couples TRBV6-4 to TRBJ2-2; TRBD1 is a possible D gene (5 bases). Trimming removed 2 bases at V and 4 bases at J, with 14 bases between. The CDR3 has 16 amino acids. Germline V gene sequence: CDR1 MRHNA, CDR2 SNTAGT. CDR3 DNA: TGTGCCAGCAGTGACCGCGGACACTACCCCACCGGGGAGCTGTTTTTT. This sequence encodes CASSDRGHYPTGELFF.

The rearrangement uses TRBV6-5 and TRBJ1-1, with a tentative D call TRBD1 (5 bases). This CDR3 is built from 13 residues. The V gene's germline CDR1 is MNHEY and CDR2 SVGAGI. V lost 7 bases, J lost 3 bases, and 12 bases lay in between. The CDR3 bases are TGTGCCAGCACCTGGGTGGGGGACACTGAAGCTTTCTTT. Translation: CASTWVGDTEAFF.

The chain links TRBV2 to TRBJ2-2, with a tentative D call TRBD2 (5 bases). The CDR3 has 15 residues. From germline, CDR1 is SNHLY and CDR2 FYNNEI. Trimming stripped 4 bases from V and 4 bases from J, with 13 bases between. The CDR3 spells CASSGGLAGTGELFF. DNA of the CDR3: TGTGCCAGCAGTGGAGGCCTAGCAGGCACCGGGGAGCTGTTTTTT.

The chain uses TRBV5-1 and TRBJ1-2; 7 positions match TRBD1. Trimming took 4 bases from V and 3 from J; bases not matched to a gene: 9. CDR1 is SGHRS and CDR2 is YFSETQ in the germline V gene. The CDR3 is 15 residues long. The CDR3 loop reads CASSLRTGRDYGYTF. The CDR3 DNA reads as TGCGCCAGCAGCCTACGGACAGGACGGGACTATGGCTACACCTTC.

CDR3 loop: CASSLAGDSGELFF. The CDR3 DNA reads TGCGCCAGCAGTTTAGCGGGAGATTCCGGGGAGCTGTTTTTT. This rearrangement joins TRBV10-2 to TRBJ2-2; 9 bases align to TRBD2. The CDR3 runs 14 residues. Germline trimming cut 5 bases from V and 6 bases from J; bases unmatched to any gene: 4. Germline V CDR1 and CDR2: WSHSY, SAAADI.

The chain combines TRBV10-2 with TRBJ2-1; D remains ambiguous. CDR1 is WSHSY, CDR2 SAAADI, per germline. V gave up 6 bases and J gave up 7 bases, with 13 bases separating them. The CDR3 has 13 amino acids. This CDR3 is CASSHPTGNEQFF. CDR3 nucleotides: TGCGCCAGCAGCCACCCGACCGGGAATGAGCAGTTCTTC.

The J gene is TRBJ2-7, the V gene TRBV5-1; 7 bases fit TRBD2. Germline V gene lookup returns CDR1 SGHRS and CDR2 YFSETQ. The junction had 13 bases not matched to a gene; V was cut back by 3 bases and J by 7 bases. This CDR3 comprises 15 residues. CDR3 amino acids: CASSSAGTNLREQYF. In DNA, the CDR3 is TGCGCCAGCAGCTCTGCCGGGACTAACTTAAGGGAGCAGTACTTC.